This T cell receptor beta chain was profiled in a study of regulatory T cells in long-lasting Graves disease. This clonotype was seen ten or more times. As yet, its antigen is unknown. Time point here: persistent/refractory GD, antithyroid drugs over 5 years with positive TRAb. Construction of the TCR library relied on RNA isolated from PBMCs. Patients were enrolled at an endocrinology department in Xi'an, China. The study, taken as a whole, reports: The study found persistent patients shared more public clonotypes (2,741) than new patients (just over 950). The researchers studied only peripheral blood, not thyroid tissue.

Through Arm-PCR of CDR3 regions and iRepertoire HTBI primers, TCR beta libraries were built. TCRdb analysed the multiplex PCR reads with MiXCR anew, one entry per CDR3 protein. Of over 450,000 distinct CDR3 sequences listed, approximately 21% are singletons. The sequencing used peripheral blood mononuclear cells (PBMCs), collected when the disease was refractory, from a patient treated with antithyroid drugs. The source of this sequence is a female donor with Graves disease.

For the CDR3, the DNA is TGTGCCAGCAGGGACTCCCTCGTCTGGAACACCGGGGAGCTGTTTTTT. This codes for CASRDSLVWNTGELFF. The rearrangement links TRBV2 to TRBJ2-2, with D possibly matching TRBD2 (5 bases). Germline V gene sequence: CDR1 SNHLY, CDR2 FYNNEI. The germline V and J ends were trimmed by 6 bases and 1 base, with 15 bases remaining between them. The CDR3 loop spans 16 amino acids.